These T cell receptor beta chains were read from a single sample in a study of T cell repertoires in cytomegalovirus infection. No cognate antigen is known for these TCRs. Each CDR3 protein is one row after TCRdb ran MiXCR on the reads. The sample shows roughly 990,000 distinct CDR3 sequences, approximately 32% of them seen only once. The starting material was cultured CD8+ T cells from PBMCs, obtained from culture after CMV antigen stimulation. These receptor sequences come from a human donor in good health (CMV status not recorded). Some clones in this sample may be carry-over from other donors' samples. Each CDR3 is given with its conserved first and last residue. The D gene is left open where the match is weak. Only some rows state a clone size, as once, few, many or a class for expanded clones.

V gene	clone size	D gene	J gene	CDR3 DNA	CDR3 protein
TRBV20-1	few	.	TRBJ1-2	TGCAGTGCCGCAGCCTGGGACACCATCGGAGGCTACACCTTC	CSAAAWDTIGGYTF
TRBV7-6	.	TRBD1	TRBJ2-1	TGTGCCTGCAGCTTAGGGTGGGACAGGAGAGACAATGAGCAGTTCTTC	CACSLGWDRRDNEQFF
TRBV10-3	few	.	TRBJ1-5	TGTGCCATCAGTGCTTCAGGCTCGGCGGTTCAGCCCCAGCATTTT	CAISASGSAVQPQHF
TRBV6-1	.	.	TRBJ1-5	TGTGCCAGCAGTGAAGAGGAGGAGCCCCAGCATTTT	CASSEEEEPQHF
TRBV12-3/TRBV12-4	few	.	TRBJ1-1	TGTGCCAGCAGTTTAAGTTACCTGAACACTGAAGCTTTCTTT	CASSLSYLNTEAFF
TRBV25-1	.	.	TRBJ1-6	TGTGCCAGCAGTGAATGGGGGCCCAACTCACCCCTCCACTTT	CASSEWGPNSPLHF
TRBV4-1	.	.	TRBJ2-7	TGCGCCAGCAGCCACCCCTTAGACGGGGGCCCCTACGAGCAGTACTTC	CASSHPLDGGPYEQYF
TRBV7-3	many	TRBD2	TRBJ2-1	TGTGCCAGCAGCTCAATGGATCGGGGGGTTCACAATGAGCAGTTCTTC	CASSSMDRGVHNEQFF
TRBV20-1	.	.	TRBJ2-1	TGCAGTGCTAGGAGACCTAATTACAATGAGCAGTTCTTC	CSARRPNYNEQFF
TRBV27	.	.	TRBJ2-7	TGTGCCAGCGCCAGGGATTCCTACGAGCAGTACTTC	CASARDSYEQYF
TRBV24-1	many	.	TRBJ2-3	TGTGCCACCAGTGACCCAGGGGGGCGGATTCCAGATACGCAGTATTTT	CATSDPGGRIPDTQYF
TRBV18	.	.	TRBJ1-1	TGTGCCAGCTCACCACAGGCAGGCGATCCCCCTCGGGCTTTCTTT	CASSPQAGDPPRAFF
TRBV6-1	few	.	TRBJ1-2	TGTGCCAGCACCACTCTACAGGACCGCGACTATGGCTACACCTTC	CASTTLQDRDYGYTF
TRBV5-5	.	.	TRBJ2-1	TGTGCCAGCAGGGGCGTGGGGGGCTACAATGAGCAGTTCTTC	CASRGVGGYNEQFF
TRBV5-4	few	.	TRBJ2-1	TGTGCCAGCAGCTTGGGGACCCACCAAGGCTACAATGAGCAGTTCTTC	CASSLGTHQGYNEQFF
TRBV19	few	.	TRBJ1-2	TGTGCCAGTAGCCCTGTCTTACAGCACTTAGGAGGCTACACCTTC	CASSPVLQHLGGYTF
TRBV27	.	.	TRBJ1-1	TGTGCCAGCCGATACGACCCCATGAACACTGAAGCTTTCTTT	CASRYDPMNTEAFF
TRBV25-1	many	.	TRBJ2-2	TGTGCCAGCAGGAAGCCCGGGACGCCCGGGGAGCTGTTTTTT	CASRKPGTPGELFF
TRBV12-5	few	.	TRBJ1-1	TGTGCTAGTGGTTTGTTATTTCAAGGGGGTAGGACTGAAGCTTTCTTT	CASGLLFQGGRTEAFF
TRBV7-9	.	TRBD1	TRBJ2-7	TGTGCCAGCAGCCCCGCCCCCCGGACAGGTTCCTACGAGCAGTACTTC	CASSPAPRTGSYEQYF
TRBV6-1	few	TRBD1	TRBJ1-1	TGTGCCAGCAGAGGCCCGGGACAGGGAATTTCGCGGGCTTTCTTT	CASRGPGQGISRAFF
TRBV6-1	.	TRBD1	TRBJ1-5	TGTGCCAGCAGTGAAGCCCGGGGACAGGGCTTTAGCAATCAGCCCCAGCATTTT	CASSEARGQGFSNQPQHF
TRBV7-8	many	TRBD2	TRBJ2-3	TGTGCCAGCAGCTTAGAACTAGCGGGGGGGTGGGATACGCAGTATTTT	CASSLELAGGWDTQYF
TRBV7-9	.	.	TRBJ2-3	TGTGCCAGCAGCCCTCGGTTGGAACGCACAGATACGCAGTATTTT	CASSPRLERTDTQYF
TRBV20-1	few	.	TRBJ1-5	TGCAGTGCTCAGGTTCACCCGGGGGATCAGCCCCAGCATTTT	CSAQVHPGDQPQHF
TRBV27	.	TRBD1	TRBJ2-2	TGTGCCAGCAGTTCCCACCCGACAGGGGGTAAACTTTACACCGGGGAGCTGTTTTTT	CASSSHPTGGKLYTGELFF
TRBV7-8	many	TRBD1	TRBJ2-7	TGTGCCAGCAGCTTGAGGTTAGGGGGCAACGAGCAGTACTTC	CASSLRLGGNEQYF
TRBV11-3	many	TRBD1	TRBJ1-1	TGTGCCAGCGGGACAGGGGACACTGAAGCTTTCTTT	CASGTGDTEAFF
TRBV11-2	few	.	TRBJ1-5	TGTGCCAGCAGCCCCCTTGAGTTAGCCCATCAGCCCCAGCATTTT	CASSPLELAHQPQHF
TRBV19	few	.	TRBJ1-1	TGTGCCAGTAGTCCTTGGACGGGGGGCCCTGAAGCTTTCTTT	CASSPWTGGPEAFF
TRBV27	few	.	TRBJ2-3	TGTGCCAGCCAGGTCTATCCAGGCAGCACAGATACGCAGTATTTT	CASQVYPGSTDTQYF
TRBV19	.	TRBD1	TRBJ1-1	TGTGCCAGTACGGACAGGGGGCCGACTGAAGCTTTCTTT	CASTDRGPTEAFF
TRBV7-9	few	.	TRBJ2-7	TGTGCCAGCAGCTTCCGGGACACGGATACCTACGAGCAGTACTTC	CASSFRDTDTYEQYF
TRBV4-3	.	TRBD1	TRBJ1-1	TGCGCCAGCAGCGGACGGACAGGGGATCGGGGCACTGAAGCTTTCTTT	CASSGRTGDRGTEAFF
TRBV10-1	.	.	TRBJ2-2	TGTGCCAGCAGTGAGAGCACCGGGGAGCTGTTTTTT	CASSESTGELFF
TRBV7-3	few	.	TRBJ2-2	TGTGCCAGCAGCTCCCACAAGGCGGCCGGGGAGCTGTTTTTT	CASSSHKAAGELFF
TRBV7-9	.	TRBD2	TRBJ2-3	TGTGCCAGCAGCCCTCGGGGGACTAGCGGACCCACAGATACGCAGTATTTT	CASSPRGTSGPTDTQYF
TRBV2	.	TRBD1	TRBJ1-2	TGTGCCAGCACCTTTCCGGGACAGGGGGGAACTAACTATGGCTACACCTTC	CASTFPGQGGTNYGYTF
TRBV7-9	few	.	TRBJ1-1	TGTGCCAGCAGCTTGACGGAAAGGCCTGAAGCTTTCTTT	CASSLTERPEAFF
TRBV5-8	.	.	TRBJ2-1	TGTGCCGGCCAGGACTCCTACAATGAGCAGTTCTTC	CAGQDSYNEQFF
TRBV7-6	.	.	TRBJ1-2	TGTGCTAGCAGCCCCCTTGGAGCTAACTATGGCTACACCTTC	CASSPLGANYGYTF
TRBV6-6	.	.	TRBJ1-2	TGTGCCAGCAGAGGGGAGGGGCTCTCCTACGGCTACACCTTC	CASRGEGLSYGYTF
TRBV25-1	.	TRBD1	TRBJ1-2	TGTGCCAGCAGTTGGCGGACAGGCAAAGGCTACACCTTC	CASSWRTGKGYTF
TRBV20-1	.	.	TRBJ2-3	TGCAGTGCTAAAAGGGGGGGGCGCGGCACAGATACGCAGTATTTT	CSAKRGGRGTDTQYF
TRBV27	.	.	TRBJ2-6	TGTGCCAGCAGTTTACTGTCCGCCCCGGAAGTCTCAGGGGCCAACGTCCTGACTTTC	CASSLLSAPEVSGANVLTF
TRBV2	.	.	TRBJ1-4	TGTGCCAGCAGTGAAGGGTGGAGTTATGAAAAACTGTTTTTT	CASSEGWSYEKLFF
TRBV10-3	few	TRBD1	TRBJ1-2	TGTGCCATCAGTAACCCGGGACAGCGGACTAACTATGGCTACACCTTC	CAISNPGQRTNYGYTF